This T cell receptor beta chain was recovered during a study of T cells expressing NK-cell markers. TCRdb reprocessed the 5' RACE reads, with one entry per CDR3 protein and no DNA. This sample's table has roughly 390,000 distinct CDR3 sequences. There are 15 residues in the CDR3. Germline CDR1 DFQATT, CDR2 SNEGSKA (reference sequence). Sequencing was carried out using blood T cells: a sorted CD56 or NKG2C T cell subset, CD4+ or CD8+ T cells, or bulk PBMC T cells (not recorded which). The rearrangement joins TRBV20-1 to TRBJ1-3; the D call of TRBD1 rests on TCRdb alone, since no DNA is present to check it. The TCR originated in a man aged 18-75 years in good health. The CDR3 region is CSARNRQKFGNTIYF.